These 14 T cell receptor beta chains were all obtained from the same sample, sequenced in a study of blood T cells in healthy people across ages. Alongside a J-beta primer mix, a sample-barcoded 5' primer served in a second PCR lasting roughly 6 to 11 cycles. TCRdb ran MiXCR on the 5' RACE reads and lists one entry per CDR3 protein. The sample gives hundreds of thousands of distinct CDR3 sequences, 58% of which show up once; around 37% is in the top ten. Sequencing was done on a sample of blood. All receptors derive from a man aged 55 to 69 in good health.

In its sample, this clonotype was seen a few times. The genes are TRBV7-2 and TRBJ2-4, with a weak D call TRBD2 (5 bases). Trimming took 4 bases from V and 13 from J, leaving 11 bases between them. The CDR3 runs to 11 residues. The germline V gene encodes CDR1 SGHTA and CDR2 FQGNSA. CDR3 bases: TGTGCCAGCAGCTCCCGGGAACTACAGTACTTC. This translates into CASSSRELQYF.

The chain recombines TRBV7-8 with TRBJ2-5; TRBD2 aligns across 7 bases. J gave up 5 bases and V 5 bases, and 11 bases lay outside the gene matches. The CDR3 spans 15 residues. Germline CDR1 and CDR2: SGHVS and FQNEAQ. The DNA of the CDR3 is TGTGCCAGCAGCGGGGGGGACCAAAGGCGGGAGACCCAGTACTTC. It encodes CASSGGDQRRETQYF.

V is TRBV11-2 and J is TRBJ1-6, with D possibly being TRBD1 (5 bases). Germline V gene data show CDR1 as SGHAT and CDR2 as FQNNGV. The CDR3 extends over 15 amino acids. V lost 3 bases and J 8 bases, leaving 14 bases between the germline ends. The chain's CDR3 is CASSFTGTRDSPLHF. CDR3 nucleotides: TGTGCCAGCAGCTTCACCGGGACCAGGGATTCACCCCTCCACTTT.

The chain couples TRBV18 to TRBJ2-3, with D hard to call. The CDR3 has 15 amino acids. Germline CDR1 KGHSH, CDR2 LQKENI. V lost 0 bases, J lost 2 bases, and 9 bases lay in between. The CDR3 sequence: CASSPPERVTDTQYF. CDR3 in DNA: TGTGCCAGCTCACCACCGGAACGGGTCACAGATACGCAGTATTTT.

The rearrangement uses TRBV28 and TRBJ2-2; the match to TRBD1 covers 7 bases. This CDR3 has 14 amino acids. Germline trimming cut 4 bases from V and 6 bases from J; bases unmatched to any gene: 5. Germline V CDR1 and CDR2: MDHEN, SYDVKM. The CDR3 loop is CASSSIQGSGELFF. The CDR3 DNA is TGTGCCAGCAGTTCCATACAGGGGTCCGGGGAGCTGTTTTTT.

This clonotype was counted only a few times. The chain recombines TRBV4-2 with TRBJ2-3; 10 bases align to TRBD2. Germline CDR1 is LGHNA and CDR2 is YNFKEQ. V gave up 3 bases and J gave up 3 bases; unmatched junction bases: 6. The CDR3 runs to 16 residues. The CDR3 DNA follows: TGTGCCAGCAGCCACCCTAGCGGGGGAGGGACAGATACGCAGTATTTT. Amino acids: CASSHPSGGGTDTQYF.

CDR3 DNA sequence: TGTGCCAGCAGCTCTGGACTAACCAGCGGGGAGCTGTTTTTT. It codes for CASSSGLTSGELFF. The chain employs TRBV7-9 and TRBJ2-2, with D perhaps matching TRBD2 (6 bases). This CDR3 has 14 amino acids. CDR1 is SEHNR, CDR2 FQNEAQ, per germline (reference sequence). Trimming pared 4 bases from V and 7 bases from J, leaving 13 bases between.

This clonotype was counted only a few times. This rearrangement joins TRBV29-1 to TRBJ2-5, with 9 bases aligning to TRBD1. The CDR3 totals 13 residues. Losses at the gene ends were 3 bases for V and 1 base for J; bases not matched to a gene: 0. The germline V gene encodes CDR1 SQVTM and CDR2 ANQGSEA. The CDR3 region has the DNA TGCAGCGTTGAGACAGGGGGCCAAGAGACCCAGTACTTC. Translation: CSVETGGQETQYF.

Regarding this clonotype: Germline and junction disagree at one end, which may indicate a read error. The rearrangement links TRBV5-1 to TRBJ2-3; no clear D gene. The CDR3 spans 14 residues. Germline-derived CDR1 and CDR2 are SGHRS and YFSETQ. The CDR3 loop is CAGSSQIITDTQYF. The CDR3 nucleotides read TGCGCCGGCAGCTCACAGATAATCACAGATACGCAGTATTTT.

The chain joins TRBV4-3 to TRBJ2-7; unclear D gene. CDR1 is LGHNA and CDR2 is YSLEER in the germline V gene. The CDR3 is made up of 15 amino acids. V was pared by 0 bases and J by 1 base, with 10 bases between. The DNA of the CDR3 is TGCGCCAGCAGCCAAGATCGTGGGCTTTCCTACGAGCAGTACTTC. It codes for CASSQDRGLSYEQYF.

The J gene is TRBJ2-3, the V gene TRBV27; D is perhaps TRBD2 (5 bases). Per the germline V gene, CDR1 is MNHEY and CDR2 is SMNVEV (reference sequence). CDR3 length: 14 residues. Between the trimmed V and J ends, which lost 5 bases and 0 bases, there was a span of 9 bases. The CDR3 sequence: CASSRTASTDTQYF. CDR3 bases: TGTGCCAGCAGTAGGACTGCTAGCACAGATACGCAGTATTTT.

The chain employs TRBV29-1 and TRBJ1-2; 9 positions match TRBD1. Trimming cost V 7 bases and J 1 base; bases outside gene matches: 7. CDR1 SQVTM and CDR2 ANQGSEA come from the germline V gene. The CDR3 length is 14 residues. The DNA of the CDR3 is TGCAGCGCCACCGGGACAGGGCTTAACTATGGCTACACCTTC. Its translation: CSATGTGLNYGYTF.

This chain joins TRBV29-1 and TRBJ2-7, with D possibly being TRBD2 (5 bases). The DNA end favors TRBJ2-4, so the J call may be wrong. CDR3 length equals 13 residues. Germline CDR1 is SQVTM and CDR2 is ANQGSEA. CDR3 loop: CSVERVAKNIQYF. CDR3 bases: TGCAGCGTTGAGAGGGTGGCCAAAAACATTCAGTACTTC.

In this sample, this clonotype turned up a few times. The chain recombines TRBV20-1 with TRBJ2-5; D perhaps matches TRBD2 (6 bases). The germline gives CDR1 DFQATT, CDR2 SNEGSKA (reference sequence). V was trimmed by 2 bases and J by 5 bases, leaving 15 bases between them. The CDR3 spans 14 residues. CDR3 loop: CSARSDSGGETQYF. In DNA, the CDR3 is TGCAGTGCTAGATCAGACTCCGGAGGGGAGACCCAGTACTTC.